This T cell receptor (beta chain) was sequenced in a study of blood T cell repertoires in COVID-19. Turning to the study itself: Collection of acute and convalescent COVID-19 samples took place in the United States, Italy and Spain. From T cells, B-cell-depleted T cells, or PBMCs came the material, which was cDNA or gDNA.

Germline CDR1 reads KGHSH; CDR2 reads LQKENI. Between the trimmed V and J ends, which lost 5 bases and 4 bases, there was a span of 9 bases. This CDR3 has 13 residues. Study processing details: Estimation of nucleated cell counts relied on the amplification of reference gene primers. Assay used: immunoSEQ multiplex PCR; TCRdb lists only in-frame clones, some missing. V and J calls and clone size are given by that table; D and trimming were obtained from the DNA. The sample yields some 70,000 clones, about 90% seen once. The TCR comes from a man aged 45 to 65 with active COVID-19. The sample taken for sequencing was peripheral blood. This chain joins TRBV18 and TRBJ2-4; a weak D match, TRBD1 (5 bases). In DNA form, the CDR3 reads TGTGCCAGCTCAACAGGAGTAAAAAACATTCAGTACTTC. This sequence encodes CASSTGVKNIQYF. Filled out from reference TRBV18 and TRBJ2-4, the complete variable domain reads NAGVMQNPRHLVRRRGQEARLRCSPMKGHSHVYWYRQLPEEGLKFMVYLQKENIIDESGMPKERFSAEFPKEGPSILRIQQVVRGDSAAYFCASSTGVKNIQYFGAGTRLSVL.